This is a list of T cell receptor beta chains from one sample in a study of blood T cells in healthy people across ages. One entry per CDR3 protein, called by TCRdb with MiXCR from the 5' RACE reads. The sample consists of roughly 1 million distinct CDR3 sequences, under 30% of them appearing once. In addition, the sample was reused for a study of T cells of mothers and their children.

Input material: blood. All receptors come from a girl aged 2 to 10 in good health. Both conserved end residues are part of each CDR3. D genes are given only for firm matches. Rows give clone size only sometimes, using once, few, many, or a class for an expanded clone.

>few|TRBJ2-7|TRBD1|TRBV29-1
TGCAGCGTTGTTACAGGGGGCGAGCAGTACTTC
CSVVTGGEQYF
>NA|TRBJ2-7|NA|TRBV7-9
TGTGCCAGCAGTGGAGGGGAGTGGAATGAACAGTACTTC
CASSGGEWNEQYF
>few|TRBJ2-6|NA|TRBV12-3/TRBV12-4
TGTGCCAGCAGTTACCAGGGAGCTGGGGCCAACGTCCTGACTTTC
CASSYQGAGANVLTF
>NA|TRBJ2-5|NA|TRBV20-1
TGCAGTGCTTACCACTTAGAGGGTGTAGAGACCCAGTACTTC
CSAYHLEGVETQYF
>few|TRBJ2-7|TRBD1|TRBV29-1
TGCAGCGTCAGGACAGGGGAGACCCACGAGCAGTACTTC
CSVRTGETHEQYF
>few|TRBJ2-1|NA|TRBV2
TGTGCCAGCAGTTGGGGGGCTAGCGGAGGCAATGAGCAGTTCTTC
CASSWGASGGNEQFF
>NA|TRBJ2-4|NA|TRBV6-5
TGTGCCAGCAGTTATGGGGACGGTAAAAACATTCAGTACTTC
CASSYGDGKNIQYF
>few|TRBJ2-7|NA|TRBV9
TGTGCCAGCAGCGCGGGGGACGGAGTCTACGAGCAGTACTTC
CASSAGDGVYEQYF
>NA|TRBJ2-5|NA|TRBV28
TGTGCCAGCAGTTTAACAGATCAGGCGACCCAGTACTTC
CASSLTDQATQYF
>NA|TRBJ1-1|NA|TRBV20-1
TGCAGTGCTAGGCCCAGGGCGTTTAACACTGAAGCTTTCTTT
CSARPRAFNTEAFF
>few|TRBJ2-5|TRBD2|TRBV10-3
TGTGCCATCAGTACCGGGACTAGCGGGGGGTCAGAGACCCAGTACTTC
CAISTGTSGGSETQYF
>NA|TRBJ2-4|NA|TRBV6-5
TGTGCCAGCGCCGAGGACAAAGCCAAAAACATTCAGTACTTC
CASAEDKAKNIQYF
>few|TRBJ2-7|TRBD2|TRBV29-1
TGCAGCGTCTCCTTTAGCGGGGACTACGAGCAATACTTC
CSVSFSGDYEQYF
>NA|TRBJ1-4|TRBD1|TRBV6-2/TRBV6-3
TGTGCCAGCAGTCGCGACAGGGTAATATTGGAAAAACTGTTTTTT
CASSRDRVILEKLFF
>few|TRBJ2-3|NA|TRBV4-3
TGCGCCAGCAGCCAAGAAATGCAGCGGGGCACAGATACGCAGTATTTT
CASSQEMQRGTDTQYF
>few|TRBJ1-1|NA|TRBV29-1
TGCAGCGTTCAACAGAACACTGAAGCTTTCTTT
CSVQQNTEAFF
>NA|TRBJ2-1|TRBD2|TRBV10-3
TGTGCCATCAGTGAGGGGAGGGATGAGCAGTTCTTC
CAISEGRDEQFF
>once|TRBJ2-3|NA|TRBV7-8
TGTGCCAGCAACCGAGGGAGGCTAGCCACAGATACGCAGTATTTT
CASNRGRLATDTQYF
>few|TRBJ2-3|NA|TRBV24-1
TGTGCCACCAGTGATACCTTTGGAGATATAAGCACAGATACGCAGTATTTT
CATSDTFGDISTDTQYF
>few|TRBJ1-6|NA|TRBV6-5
TGTGCCAGCAGCCCGGGGATAGGGAATTCACCCCTCCACTTT
CASSPGIGNSPLHF
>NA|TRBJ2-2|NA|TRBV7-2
TGTGCCAGCAGCCCCAGAGTCCCGAACACCGGGGAGCTGTTTTTT
CASSPRVPNTGELFF
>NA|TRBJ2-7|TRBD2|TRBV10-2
TGCGCCAGCAAGCGGGAGGACATTTACGAGCAGTACTTC
CASKREDIYEQYF
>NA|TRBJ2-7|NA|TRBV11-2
TGTGCCAGCAGCTTAGGTGGCAGGGGTCTCCGAGAGCAGTACTTC
CASSLGGRGLREQYF
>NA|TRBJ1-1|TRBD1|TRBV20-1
TGCAGTGCTAGAGATATAGTCAGGGGGCGCGAGGGCACTGAAGCTTTCTTT
CSARDIVRGREGTEAFF
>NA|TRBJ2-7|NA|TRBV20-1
TGCAGTGCTAGGCTCAGGGGATCGTACGAGCAGTACTTC
CSARLRGSYEQYF
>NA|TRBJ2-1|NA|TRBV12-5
TGTGCTAGTGGTTACCCCCTAAGACAGACCGACAATGAGCAGTTCTTC
CASGYPLRQTDNEQFF
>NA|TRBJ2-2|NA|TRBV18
TGTGCCAGCTCCTGGGGGACACTGAACACCGGGGAGCTGTTTTTT
CASSWGTLNTGELFF
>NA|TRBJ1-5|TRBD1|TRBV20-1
TGCAGTGCTAGTGCGGGACAGGTCGTCGGTCAGCCCCAGCATTTT
CSASAGQVVGQPQHF
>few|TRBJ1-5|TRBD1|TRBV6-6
TGTGCCAGCAGACCCGGGACAGGGATGGACCAGCCCCAGCATTTT
CASRPGTGMDQPQHF
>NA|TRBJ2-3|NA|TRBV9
TGTGCCAGCAGCTCTCAGAGAGCTAGCACAGATACGCAGTATTTT
CASSSQRASTDTQYF
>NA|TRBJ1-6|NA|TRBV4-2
TGTGCCAGCAGCCAGGATCTCTCTCGTCTAAGGTCCCCCCTCCACTTT
CASSQDLSRLRSPLHF
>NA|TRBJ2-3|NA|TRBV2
TGTGCCAGCGAGATTGCAGCGGCAGATACGCAGTATTTT
CASEIAAADTQYF
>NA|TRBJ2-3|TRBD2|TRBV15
TGTGCCACCAGCAGATGGACTAGCTCTGAAGATACGCAGTATTTT
CATSRWTSSEDTQYF
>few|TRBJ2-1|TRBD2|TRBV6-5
TGTGCCAGCAGTTACGGAGCGGGAGCGTACAATGAGCAGTTCTTC
CASSYGAGAYNEQFF
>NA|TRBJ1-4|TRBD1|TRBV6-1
TGTGCCAGCAGTGAAGATCTTGGAGGGGGCTTTTGGAGGCTGTTTTTT
CASSEDLGGGFWRLFF
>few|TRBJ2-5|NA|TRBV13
TGTGCCAGCAGCTTACCCATAGACAGAGAACAAGAGACCCAGTACTTC
CASSLPIDREQETQYF
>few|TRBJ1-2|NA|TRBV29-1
TGCAGCGTCCTAGGGCCCGAGAATGGCTACACCTTC
CSVLGPENGYTF
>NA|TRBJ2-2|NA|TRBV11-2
TGTGCCGGCCTACATCCTCTAACCGGAGAGCTGTTTTTT
CAGLHPLTGELFF
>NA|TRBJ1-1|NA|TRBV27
TGTGCCAGCAGTCTACTTGGGGGAGAGGAAGCTTTCTTT
CASSLLGGEEAFF
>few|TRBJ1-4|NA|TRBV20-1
TGCAGTGCATTAGAAGTACAGGGATTCGAAAAACTGTTTTTT
CSALEVQGFEKLFF
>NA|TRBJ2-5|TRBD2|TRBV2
TGTGCCAGCAGTGTAGAGGGGCTAGCGGGGTCCCAGTACTTC
CASSVEGLAGSQYF
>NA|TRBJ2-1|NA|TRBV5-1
TGCGCCAGCAGCTTTGGCGCAGGGGCACTTACCTACAATGAGCAGTTCTTC
CASSFGAGALTYNEQFF
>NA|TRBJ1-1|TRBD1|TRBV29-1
TGCAGCGTTTTCTGGACAGGGGGAACTGAAGCTTTCTTT
CSVFWTGGTEAFF
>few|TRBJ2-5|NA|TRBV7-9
TGTGCCAGCAGCCGGGGTATAAACGGAGAAGAGACCCAGTACTTC
CASSRGINGEETQYF
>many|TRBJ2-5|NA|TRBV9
TGTGCCAGCAGCCCCCGGAACCAAGAGACCCAGTACTTC
CASSPRNQETQYF
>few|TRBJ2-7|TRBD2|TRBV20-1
TGCAGTGCTTGGACTAGCGGGAGTTACTACGAGCAGTACTTC
CSAWTSGSYYEQYF
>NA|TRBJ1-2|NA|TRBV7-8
TGTGCCAGCAGCCTATCAGGGAATCCAAACTATGGCTACACCTTC
CASSLSGNPNYGYTF
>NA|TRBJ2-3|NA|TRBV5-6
TGTGCCAGCAACGCAAACTTCGCCGATACGCAGTATTTT
CASNANFADTQYF
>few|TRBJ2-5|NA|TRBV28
TGTGCCAGCAATTATCGTGAAGAGACCCAGTACTTC
CASNYREETQYF
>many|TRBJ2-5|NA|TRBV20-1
TGCAGTGCTAGAAACGGAGAGACCCAGTACTTC
CSARNGETQYF
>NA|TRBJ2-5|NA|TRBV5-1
TGCGCCAGCAGCTTCTCATTTAGCCTCCAAGAGACCCAGTACTTC
CASSFSFSLQETQYF
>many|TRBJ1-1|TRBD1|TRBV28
TGTGCCAGTGCCCAGGGGGGGACTGAAGCTTTCTTT
CASAQGGTEAFF
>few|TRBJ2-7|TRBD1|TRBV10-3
TGTGCCATCTTGGACAGGGGGCTTTACGAGCAGTACTTC
CAILDRGLYEQYF
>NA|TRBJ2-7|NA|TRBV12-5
TGTGCTAGTGTTGAGGGATCCGAGCAGTACTTC
CASVEGSEQYF
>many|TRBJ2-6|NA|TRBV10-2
TGCGCCAGCAGTGGGACTGGGGCCAACGTCCTGACTTTC
CASSGTGANVLTF
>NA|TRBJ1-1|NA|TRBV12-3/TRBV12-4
TGTGCCAGCAGTTTAAGGTGGCAGGGCGGTGAAGCTTTCTTT
CASSLRWQGGEAFF
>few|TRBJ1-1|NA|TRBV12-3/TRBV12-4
TGTGCCAGCAGGCCCACGGCCACTGAAGCTTTCTTT
CASRPTATEAFF
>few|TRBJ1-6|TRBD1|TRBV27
TGTGCCAGCAGTTTTCCCGGACAGGGTTCACCCCTCCACTTT
CASSFPGQGSPLHF